This T cell receptor beta chain was observed in a study of tumor-infiltrating lymphocytes in primary liver carcinoma. Remarks on this clonotype: A read error is possible here, since a much larger clone lies one base away.

Total RNA (around 0.45 ug) served as template for TCR beta cDNA synthesis primed by a constant-region primer. Three nested multiplex PCR rounds, a slightly modified ARM-PCR method, built the TCR beta libraries. TCRdb reprocessed the multiplex PCR reads via MiXCR and lists one record per CDR3 protein. The sample lists 250,000 to 350,000 distinct CDR3 sequences, about 50% occurring once. Unsorted whole blood supplied the RNA, and germline DNA was extracted too. Chronic HBV infection was present in the patients, who were treatment-naive. The sequenced sample consisted of peripheral blood. This TCR came from a woman under 40 with primary liver carcinoma and hepatitis B virus infection.

Here the CDR3 DNA reads TGTGCCAGCAGTTTTAGCGGGAGGGTATCTGAGCAGTTCTTC. It translates to CASSFSGRVSEQFF. This chain joins TRBV12-3 or TRBV12-4 and TRBJ2-1; TRBD2 matches at 11 bases. Trimming cost V 3 bases and J 9 bases; bases outside gene matches: 4. The CDR3 length is 14 residues.